Presented here are 29 T cell receptor beta chains from one specimen sequenced in a study of cytomegalovirus exposure and HLA in healthy donors. PCR was performed using 60 Vbeta and 13 Jbeta primers. TCRdb keeps only in-frame clones here, not all; method: immunoSEQ multiplex PCR. The sample comprises roughly 150,000 clones, over 80% of which are singletons, and more than 1% rests with the top ten. Specimen: PBMCs. Receptors originate from a boy aged 2 to 10 in good health and CMV-seronegative.

This clone was detected a few times. This sequence joins TRBV5-5 and TRBJ2-3; D call uncertain. CDR3 length: 13 residues. The V end lost 7 bases, the J end lost 4 bases, and 13 bases lay between the germline ends. Per germline, CDR1 SGHKS and CDR2 YYEKEE (reference sequence). DNA for the CDR3: TGTGCCAGCCTCTCCCCCGGGTCAGATACGCAGTATTTT. Translation gives CASLSPGSDTQYF.

This chain links TRBV6-1 with TRBJ2-1, with TRBD2 as a possible D gene (5 bases). The CDR3 spans 15 residues. The germline gives CDR1 MNHNS, CDR2 SASEGT. V was shortened by 10 bases and J by 3 bases, with 19 bases between the two germline ends. The CDR3 region is CATLKQRLRYNEQFF. The CDR3 DNA sequence: TGTGCCACCTTAAAGCAGCGGCTACGCTACAATGAGCAGTTCTTC.

The table lists this clone with a few counts. J is TRBJ1-2 and V is TRBV18; 9 nucleotides match TRBD1. The CDR3 totals 13 residues. The V gene's germline CDR1 is KGHSH and CDR2 LQKENI. With V trimmed by 3 bases and J by 8 bases, 4 bases remained unmatched. The CDR3 sequence: CASSPDRGRGYTF. In DNA, the CDR3 is TGTGCCAGCTCACCGGACAGGGGTCGGGGCTACACCTTC. The full variable domain, with the rest looked up from reference TRBV18 and TRBJ1-2, is NAGVMQNPRHLVRRRGQEARLRCSPMKGHSHVYWYRQLPEEGLKFMVYLQKENIIDESGMPKERFSAEFPKEGPSILRIQQVVRGDSAAYFCASSPDRGRGYTFGSGTRLTVV.

The genes are TRBV10-3 and TRBJ2-7, with D possibly TRBD2 on 5 matching bases. V lost 6 bases and J 2 bases, leaving 8 bases between the germline ends. Germline CDR1 ENHRY, CDR2 SYGVKD. The CDR3 loop spans 12 amino acids. CDR3 sequence reads: CAISPGTYEQYF. Written as DNA, the CDR3 is TGTGCCATCAGCCCGGGAACCTACGAGCAGTACTTC.

The chain uses TRBV6-1 and TRBJ2-1; D is undetermined. Trimming stripped 3 bases from V and 4 bases from J, with 16 bases between. Germline CDR1 reads MNHNS; CDR2 reads SASEGT. This CDR3 comprises 16 residues. CDR3 sequence reads: CASSDPKRDRYNEQFF. The DNA of the CDR3 is TGTGCCAGCAGTGACCCGAAGCGAGACCGATACAATGAGCAGTTCTTC.

The chain joins TRBV9 to TRBJ2-5; 9 bases are a match to TRBD2. Trimming cost V 0 bases and J 3 bases; bases outside gene matches: 9. Germline-derived CDR1 and CDR2 are SGDLS and YYNGEE. This CDR3 has 17 residues. CDR3 sequence reads: CASSVDVAGGVKETQYF. In nucleotides, the CDR3 is TGTGCCAGCAGCGTAGATGTGGCGGGGGGGGTAAAAGAGACCCAGTACTTC.

The genes are TRBV2 and TRBJ2-3; no firm D call. V lost 3 bases and J 5 bases, leaving 12 bases between the germline ends. The CDR3 is 14 residues long. From germline, CDR1 is SNHLY and CDR2 FYNNEI. CDR3: CASSDPLELDTQYF. CDR3 coding DNA: TGTGCCAGCAGTGACCCGCTTGAGCTAGATACGCAGTATTTT.

This chain connects TRBV7-2 to TRBJ1-6, with no clear D. There are 16 residues in the CDR3. The germline V gene encodes CDR1 SGHTA and CDR2 FQGNSA. Trimming left V 6 bases short and J 6 bases short, with 18 bases between. CDR3 sequence reads: CASSLWQSTGNSPLHF. DNA of the CDR3: TGTGCCAGCAGTCTCTGGCAGTCAACGGGTAATTCACCCCTCCACTTT.

The chain combines TRBV2 with TRBJ2-7; 7 bases agree with TRBD1. Germline V gene data show CDR1 as SNHLY and CDR2 as FYNNEI. The CDR3 runs 13 residues. V gave up 7 bases and J gave up 6 bases; unmatched junction bases: 9. The CDR3 loop is CASKQTGFSEQYF. The CDR3 nucleotides read TGTGCCAGCAAGCAGACAGGGTTCAGCGAGCAGTACTTC.

The V call is TRBV9, the J call TRBJ2-1, with TRBD1 matching 9 bases. Germline V gene sequence: CDR1 SGDLS, CDR2 YYNGEE. The trim removed 7 bases at V and 2 bases at J, leaving 7 bases unmatched. The CDR3 has 15 amino acids. CDR3 DNA: TGTGCCAGCGGGGGTACAGGGGGCCCCTACAATGAGCAGTTCTTC. Amino acid sequence: CASGGTGGPYNEQFF.

The rearrangement links TRBV21-1 to TRBJ1-2; TRBD1, as called in the table, went unchecked against the DNA. TRBV21-1 is labeled a pseudogene. This CDR3 is 15 amino acids long. CDR3: CASSTRQGRSYGYTF. The CDR3 nucleotides are TGTGCCAGCAGCACTAGACAGGGTAGGTCGTATGGCTACACCTTC.

The chain carries TRBV29-1 and TRBJ2-5; TRBD1 matches 9 bases. In germline, CDR1 is SQVTM, CDR2 ANQGSEA. The junction had 6 bases not matched to a gene; V was cut back by 6 bases and J by 1 base. The CDR3 is 14 amino acids. The CDR3 loop is CSVNGQGRQETQYF. The DNA for the CDR3 is TGCAGCGTCAACGGACAGGGGCGCCAAGAGACCCAGTACTTC. Using reference TRBV29-1 and TRBJ2-5 for the parts outside the CDR3, the full variable domain is SAVISQKPSRDICQRGTSLTIQCQVDSQVTMMFWYRQQPGQSLTLIATANQGSEATYESGFVIDKFPISRPNLTFSTLTVSNMSPEDSSIYLCSVNGQGRQETQYFGPGTRLLVL.

The CDR3 DNA follows: TGTGCCAGCAGCGCCGGAGGGACTAGCGGGGGAGATACGCAGTATTTT. Its translation: CASSAGGTSGGDTQYF. The rearrangement uses TRBV5-4 and TRBJ2-3; 14 bases are a match to TRBD2. The germline CDR1 and CDR2 sequences are SGHNT and YYREEE (reference sequence). The V gene end was trimmed by 4 bases and the J gene end by 5 bases; junction bases not matched to a gene: 6. The CDR3 totals 16 residues.

This chain uses TRBV9 with TRBJ2-5, with 8 bases lining up with TRBD1. CDR3 length: 17 residues. V gave up 0 bases and J gave up 4 bases; unmatched junction bases: 11. The germline V gene has CDR1 SGDLS and CDR2 YYNGEE. CDR3 protein: CASSVEYRTGFPETQYF. CDR3 coding DNA: TGTGCCAGCAGCGTAGAGTATAGGACAGGGTTCCCAGAGACCCAGTACTTC. Drawing the rest from reference TRBV9 and TRBJ2-5, the complete variable domain is DSGVTQTPKHLITATGQRVTLRCSPRSGDLSVYWYQQSLDQGLQFLIQYYNGEERAKGNILERFSAQQFPDLHSELNLSSLELGDSALYFCASSVEYRTGFPETQYFGPGTRLLVL.

V gene TRBV10-2 combines with J gene TRBJ2-2; 7 nucleotides agree with TRBD2. The CDR3 is made up of 14 amino acids. Trimming removed 8 bases from V and 5 bases from J; junction bases left unmatched: 8. Per germline, CDR1 WSHSY and CDR2 SAAADI. CDR3: CASREAGWTGELFF. The CDR3 nucleotides are TGCGCCAGCCGAGAAGCGGGGTGGACCGGGGAGCTGTTTTTT.

V gene TRBV5-4 combines with J gene TRBJ1-2; D remains ambiguous. The CDR3 sequence is 13 residues long. CDR1 SGHNT and CDR2 YYREEE come from the germline V gene (reference sequence). The V and J ends lost 4 bases and 6 bases respectively, with 13 bases between them. For the CDR3, the DNA is TGTGCCAGCAGCCGCTCGGCACAGCATGGCTACACCTTC. It is translated as CASSRSAQHGYTF.

The chain has TRBV4-3 and TRBJ2-1, with unresolved D. With 0 bases removed from V and 0 bases from J, the gap between germline ends came to 6 bases. The CDR3 length is 15 residues. CDR1 is LGHNA and CDR2 is YSLEER in the germline V gene. CDR3 nucleotide sequence: TGCGCCAGCAGCCAAGAGGAGAGCTCCTACAATGAGCAGTTCTTC. It is translated as CASSQEESSYNEQFF.

The CDR3 coding sequence is TGTGCCAGCTCACCACCGATCGCTAGGGAGCTGTTTTTT. This gives the protein CASSPPIARELFF. This sequence joins TRBV18 and TRBJ2-2; D gene ambiguous. Between the trimmed V and J ends, which lost 0 bases and 9 bases, there was a span of 8 bases. CDR1 and CDR2 from the germline V gene are KGHSH and LQKENI. CDR3 length: 13 amino acids.

DNA for the CDR3: TGTGCCAGCAGCCCCTATTTGGTCGTCCGCTCTGGAAACACCATATATTTT. This sequence encodes CASSPYLVVRSGNTIYF. The rearrangement joins TRBV11-2 to TRBJ1-3, with D unclear. The CDR3 runs 17 residues. The germline gives CDR1 SGHAT, CDR2 FQNNGV. V was trimmed by 5 bases and J by 0 bases, leaving 17 bases between them.

The V gene is TRBV16, the J gene TRBJ1-2; possible D gene TRBD1, 5 bases. The CDR3 contains 15 residues. The germline gives CDR1 KGHSY, CDR2 FQNENV. V was pared by 2 bases and J by 2 bases, with 12 bases between. Here the CDR3 DNA reads TGTGCCAGCAGCCAAGGAAGGGCAGGGAACTATGGCTACACCTTC. This codes for CASSQGRAGNYGYTF.

The chain uses TRBV5-6 and TRBJ1-5; unclear D gene. The CDR3 has 14 amino acids. Germline lookup yields CDR1 SGHDT and CDR2 YYEEEE. V was shortened by 1 base and J by 9 bases, with 14 bases between the two germline ends. CDR3 in DNA: TGTGCCAGCAGCTTGCGACGGCACCGGGTGCCCCAGCATTTT. Translation: CASSLRRHRVPQHF.

The chain employs TRBV29-1 and TRBJ1-1, with TRBD1 identical over 7 bases. The junction had 5 bases not matched to a gene; V was cut back by 6 bases and J by 4 bases. Germline CDR1 and CDR2: SQVTM and ANQGSEA. The CDR3 contains 12 residues. The CDR3 spells CSVEGAGTEAFF. CDR3 bases: TGCAGCGTGGAGGGGGCGGGCACTGAAGCTTTCTTT.

The rearrangement uses TRBV29-1 and TRBJ2-1; TRBD2 matches 12 bases. Germline CDR1 reads SQVTM; CDR2 reads ANQGSEA. The CDR3 extends over 15 amino acids. The V and J ends lost 4 bases and 8 bases, in that order; junction bases with no gene match: 9. The CDR3 loop reads CSVGSTSGRRYEQFF. The CDR3 bases are TGCAGCGTTGGGTCAACTAGCGGGAGGCGGTATGAGCAGTTCTTC.

The rearrangement links TRBV6-5 to TRBJ1-1; D uncertain. This CDR3 has 13 amino acids. Looked up from germline, CDR1 is MNHEY and CDR2 is SVGAGI. Trimming shortened V by 2 bases and J by 4 bases, and 8 bases separated the two germline ends. This CDR3 reads CASSYGQVTEAFF. The CDR3 coding sequence is TGTGCCAGCAGTTACGGGCAGGTCACTGAAGCTTTCTTT.

This sequence joins TRBV18 and TRBJ2-1; TRBD1 matches at 8 bases. Germline CDR1 reads KGHSH; CDR2 reads LQKENI. The CDR3 extends over 17 amino acids. V gave up 3 bases and J gave up 0 bases; unmatched junction bases: 7. Here the CDR3 reads CASSPHGQGSSYNEQFF. CDR3 coding DNA: TGTGCCAGCTCACCCCACGGACAGGGTAGCTCCTACAATGAGCAGTTCTTC.

This clone was found once. The rearrangement joins TRBV6-1 to TRBJ1-2; D is unclear. The germline V gene has CDR1 MNHNS and CDR2 SASEGT. V dropped 0 bases and J dropped 6 bases, with 14 bases sitting between them. The CDR3 loop spans 15 amino acids. Here the CDR3 DNA reads TGTGCCAGCAGTGAAGCGCTCAATCGGGGAGATGGCTACACCTTC. This codes for CASSEALNRGDGYTF.

About this clone itself: Distinct nucleotide sequences in the sample also encode this CDR3. This chain links TRBV7-9 with TRBJ1-5, with D uncertain. CDR1 SEHNR and CDR2 FQNEAQ come from the germline V gene (reference sequence). Trimming removed 1 base at V and 7 bases at J, with 5 bases between. This CDR3 is built from 12 residues. In nucleotides, the CDR3 is TGTGCCAGCAGCTTAGGAGGACAGCCCCAGCATTTT. Residues: CASSLGGQPQHF.

The chain is built from TRBV5-1 and TRBJ1-1; weak D call: TRBD1 (6 bases). The CDR3 spans 14 residues. Germline lookup yields CDR1 SGHRS and CDR2 YFSETQ. V lost 4 bases and J 4 bases, leaving 14 bases between the germline ends. CDR3 bases: TGCGCCAGCAGCCCAGGGGTTGGGGGCACTGAAGCTTTCTTT. Translation: CASSPGVGGTEAFF. The variable domain in full, with the rest retrieved from reference TRBV5-1 and TRBJ1-1, is KAGVTQTPRYLIKTRGQQVTLSCSPISGHRSVSWYQQTPGQGLQFLFEYFSETQRNKGNFPGRFSGRQFSNSRSEMNVSTLELGDSALYLCASSPGVGGTEAFFGQGTRLTVV.

This clone was picked up a small number of times. This sequence joins TRBV5-6 and TRBJ2-7; 8 nucleotides match TRBD1. Germline CDR1 is SGHDT and CDR2 is YYEEEE. With V trimmed by 5 bases and J by 3 bases, 13 bases remained unmatched. This CDR3 has 16 residues. The CDR3 nucleotides are TGTGCCAGCAGTCCGTCCCGGACAGGGTTAATCTACGAGCAGTACTTC. Protein: CASSPSRTGLIYEQYF.